These 5 T cell receptor beta chains originate from one sample sequenced in a study of blood T cell repertoires in COVID-19. Sequencing was performed with immunoSEQ multiplex PCR; in TCRdb, only in-frame clones are kept and a portion is missing. The table includes 300,000 to 400,000 clones, roughly 89% detected once. The sample comprised peripheral blood. Source of these receptors: a woman in her late teens or twenties who had recovered from COVID-19.

The chain joins TRBV11-3 to TRBJ1-2, with D unresolved. Germline CDR1 SGHNT, CDR2 YENEEA. V lost 2 bases and J lost 8, with 15 bases in between. There are 14 residues in the CDR3. The DNA for the CDR3 is TGTGCCAGCAGCTTACCTAGCAATCCCCGCGGCTACACCTTC. Its protein product is CASSLPSNPRGYTF.

This clone showed up just once. The rearrangement links TRBV5-6 to TRBJ2-3; 10 nucleotides match TRBD2. J gave up 9 bases and V 4 bases, and 11 bases lay outside the gene matches. Germline loops: CDR1 SGHDT, CDR2 YYEEEE. This CDR3 is 15 amino acids long. The CDR3 nucleotides are TGTGCCAGCAGCCCCGGTCGGCTAGCGGGAGACACGCAGTATTTT. Translating it yields CASSPGRLAGDTQYF.

This chain joins TRBV6-6 and TRBJ1-5; a possible D gene is TRBD1 (5 bases). This CDR3 is built from 15 residues. Trimming left V 6 bases short and J 3 bases short, with 15 bases between. Germline V CDR1 and CDR2: MNHNY, SVGAGI (reference sequence). As DNA, the CDR3 is TGTGCCAGCAGCCCATCGACAGCCTCCAATCAGCCCCAGCATTTT. Its translation: CASSPSTASNQPQHF.

The J gene is TRBJ1-1, the V gene TRBV6-6, with D possibly being TRBD1 (5 bases). This CDR3 is 12 amino acids long. V was cut by 6 bases and J by 6 bases, with 11 bases left in between. Germline lookup yields CDR1 MNHNY and CDR2 SVGAGI (reference sequence). CDR3 DNA sequence: TGTGCCAGCAGGGGGGGACGGCCTGAAGCTTTCTTT. It codes for CASRGGRPEAFF.

The genes are TRBV2 and TRBJ2-1, with 8 bases matching TRBD1. J was trimmed by 6 bases and V by 5 bases; bases with no gene match: 9. CDR3 length equals 15 residues. CDR1 is SNHLY and CDR2 is FYNNEI in the germline V gene. DNA for the CDR3: TGTGCCAGCAGTTTTCTAGCAACAGGGGGCAATGAGCAGTTCTTC. Its translation: CASSFLATGGNEQFF.